Below, 32 T cell receptor beta chains from the same sample are listed, as sequenced in a study of technical replicates of blood from several donors. This table comes from immunoSEQ multiplex PCR, and its TCRdb copy is limited to in-frame clones, with some not included. The sample has 60,000 to 85,000 clones, 90% to 95% seen once. Sample: T cells isolated from PBMCs. These receptor sequences come from a human donor in good health.

This chain links TRBV2 with TRBJ2-3; D is perhaps TRBD2 (6 bases). This CDR3 contains 15 residues. Trimming shortened V by 7 bases and J by 4 bases, and 18 bases separated the two germline ends. Germline V gene sequence: CDR1 SNHLY, CDR2 FYNNEI. Written as DNA, the CDR3 is TGTGCCAGCAAGAGGACCCGCGGGACCTCAGATACGCAGTATTTT. Protein: CASKRTRGTSDTQYF. Complete variable domain (other parts from reference TRBV2 and TRBJ2-3): EPEVTQTPSHQVTQMGQEVILRCVPISNHLYFYWYRQILGQKVEFLVSFYNNEISEKSEIFDDQFSVERPDGSNFTLKIRSTKLEDSAMYFCASKRTRGTSDTQYFGPGTRLTVL.

V and J are TRBV5-8 and TRBJ2-7; the D gene is possibly TRBD1 (5 bases). CDR1 SGHTS and CDR2 YDEGEE come from the germline V gene. Trimming shortened V by 3 bases and J by 2 bases, and 9 bases separated the two germline ends. The CDR3 is 13 residues long. The CDR3 DNA sequence: TGTGCCAGCAGCTACCCAGGGACCTACGAGCAGTACTTC. As protein: CASSYPGTYEQYF.

V usage is TRBV4-3 and J usage is TRBJ2-5, with a weak D call TRBD1 (6 bases). Germline CDR1 LGHNA, CDR2 YSLEER. Trimming took off 2 bases at V and 5 bases at J, with 18 bases between the two ends. The CDR3 sequence is 16 residues long. CDR3 coding DNA: TGCGCCAGCAGCCAAAAGTCCGGGACAATCACGGAGACCCAGTACTTC. Encoded protein: CASSQKSGTITETQYF.

The V call is TRBV2, the J call TRBJ1-1; D is perhaps TRBD1 (5 bases). The CDR3 length is 13 residues. The V gene's germline CDR1 is SNHLY and CDR2 FYNNEI. The germline V and J ends were trimmed by 7 bases and 0 bases, with 9 bases remaining between them. The chain's CDR3 is CASIRDLNTEAFF. DNA of the CDR3: TGTGCCAGCATAAGGGACTTGAACACTGAAGCTTTCTTT.

This clone was counted a single time. This same CDR3 is encoded by further DNA sequences in the sample. The rearrangement uses TRBV11-2 and TRBJ1-5; the D is unclear. Germline V gives CDR1 SGHAT, CDR2 FQNNGV. This CDR3 has 13 residues. The ends were cut back, 3 bases at V and 6 bases at J, with 9 bases in the middle. This CDR3 is CASSLERGQPQHF. Written as DNA, the CDR3 is TGTGCCAGCAGCTTGGAACGGGGTCAGCCCCAGCATTTT.

The V and J genes are TRBV7-9 and TRBJ2-3, with 7 bases matching TRBD2. There are 15 residues in the CDR3. CDR1 and CDR2 (germline): SEHNR, FQNEAQ (reference sequence). Unmatched junction bases numbered 6, after V lost 1 base and J lost 5 bases. The CDR3 nucleotides are TGTGCCAGCAGCTTAGGCAGCGGGACCCGAGATACGCAGTATTTT. It specifies CASSLGSGTRDTQYF.

This rearrangement joins TRBV19 to TRBJ2-7; D perhaps matches TRBD1 (6 bases). The CDR3 sequence is 14 residues long. V lost 5 bases and J lost 3, with 14 bases in between. From germline, CDR1 is LNHDA and CDR2 SQIVND (reference sequence). DNA for the CDR3: TGTGCCAGTAGTTCTATGACAGGTTTCTACGAGCAGTACTTC. It is translated as CASSSMTGFYEQYF.

CDR3: CASSVYGTGHEKLFF. In DNA form, the CDR3 reads TGTGCCAGCAGTGTATACGGGACAGGGCATGAAAAACTGTTTTTT. V is TRBV2 and J is TRBJ1-4, with 9 bases matching TRBD1. This CDR3 is 15 amino acids long. Germline V gene sequence: CDR1 SNHLY, CDR2 FYNNEI. J gave up 6 bases and V 4 bases, and 6 bases lay outside the gene matches.

The chain has TRBV28 and TRBJ2-1; tentatively, D is TRBD2 (6 bases). Germline V gene lookup returns CDR1 MDHEN and CDR2 SYDVKM. The V and J ends lost 8 bases and 10 bases respectively, with 12 bases between them. The CDR3 contains 11 residues. This CDR3 is CASSYSGEQFF. CDR3 DNA sequence: TGTGCCAGCTCCTATAGCGGAGAGCAGTTCTTC.

CDR3 loop: CASSPVTSTDTQYF. The CDR3 DNA sequence: TGTGCCAGCAGTCCCGTGACTAGCACAGATACGCAGTATTTT. This chain uses TRBV27 with TRBJ2-3; D remains ambiguous. This CDR3 spans 14 amino acids. Germline V gene sequence: CDR1 MNHEY, CDR2 SMNVEV (reference sequence). Trimming took 5 bases from V and 0 from J, leaving 9 bases between them.

J is TRBJ2-1 and V is TRBV7-2; tentative D call: TRBD1 (6 bases). The CDR3 is made up of 15 amino acids. Germline loops: CDR1 SGHTA, CDR2 FQGNSA. V shed 6 bases and J shed 0 bases, with 12 bases lying between them. CDR3 residues: CASSVQGTSYNEQFF. CDR3 bases: TGTGCCAGCAGTGTACAGGGCACCTCCTACAATGAGCAGTTCTTC.

The chain has TRBV6-5 and TRBJ1-2, with 12 positions matching TRBD1. The germline CDR1 and CDR2 sequences are MNHEY and SVGAGI. The CDR3 is 14 residues long. Trimming at V came to 6 bases and at J to 5 bases, leaving 4 bases not matched to a gene. The CDR3 sequence: CASRGTGGAYGYTF. The CDR3, as DNA: TGTGCCAGCAGGGGGACAGGGGGCGCTTATGGCTACACCTTC.

V usage is TRBV6-6 and J usage is TRBJ2-7; possible D gene TRBD1, 6 bases. CDR1 is MNHNY and CDR2 is SVGAGI in the germline V gene (reference sequence). V dropped 5 bases and J dropped 5 bases, with 10 bases sitting between them. This CDR3 has 12 residues. The CDR3 sequence: CASSLTGNEQYF. The CDR3 bases are TGTGCCAGCAGTCTTACAGGGAACGAGCAGTACTTC.

The rearrangement links TRBV2 to TRBJ1-5; weak D call: TRBD1 (5 bases). The CDR3 loop spans 15 amino acids. Trimming stripped 8 bases from V and 0 bases from J, with 14 bases between. Germline loops: CDR1 SNHLY, CDR2 FYNNEI. The CDR3 region is CASRRGYYSNQPQHF. The CDR3 DNA reads TGTGCCAGCCGCCGGGGGTATTATAGCAATCAGCCCCAGCATTTT.

The chain carries TRBV19 and TRBJ2-2; 11 nucleotides match TRBD2. CDR3 length: 16 residues. V trimming: 6 bases; J trimming: 5 bases; junction bases outside the gene matches: 8. Germline V CDR1 and CDR2: LNHDA, SQIVND (reference sequence). For the CDR3, the DNA is TGTGCCAGTAGCCGGATTACTAGCGGGGGTACCGGGGAGCTGTTTTTT. It encodes CASSRITSGGTGELFF.

The chain is built from TRBV19 and TRBJ1-2; D is ambiguous. Trimming left V 10 bases short and J 0 bases short, with 15 bases between. The CDR3 contains 14 residues. In germline, CDR1 is LNHDA, CDR2 SQIVND (reference sequence). The CDR3 loop reads CATSPFDSNYGYTF. In DNA, the CDR3 is TGTGCCACCTCACCCTTTGACTCTAACTATGGCTACACCTTC.

This clone was observed a handful of times. CDR3: CASSQDRGFQPQHF. The CDR3 DNA reads TGCGCCAGCAGCCAAGACAGGGGTTTTCAGCCCCAGCATTTT. The rearrangement links TRBV4-1 to TRBJ1-5, with a tentative D call TRBD1 (6 bases). The V end was cut by 0 bases, the J end by 6 bases, with 9 bases between. Per germline, CDR1 MGHRA and CDR2 YSYEKL. The CDR3 covers 14 residues.

This rearrangement joins TRBV10-1 to TRBJ2-1, with a weak D call TRBD2 (6 bases). The CDR3 length is 15 residues. Trimming removed 3 bases at V and 5 bases at J, with 14 bases between. Germline loops: CDR1 WNHNN, CDR2 SYGVQD (reference sequence). The CDR3 reads CASSDLAAFDNEQFF. The CDR3 nucleotides are TGCGCCAGCAGTGATTTAGCGGCTTTCGACAATGAGCAGTTCTTC.

The count of this clone is one. In nucleotides, the CDR3 is TGCGCCAGCAGGGGACTAGCGGCCTACGAGCAGTACTTC. Translation gives CASRGLAAYEQYF. This chain connects TRBV10-2 to TRBJ2-7, with TRBD2 matching 11 bases. CDR1 WSHSY and CDR2 SAAADI come from the germline V gene. J was trimmed by 2 bases and V by 6 bases; bases with no gene match: 0. The CDR3 has 13 residues.

The chain links TRBV2 to TRBJ1-4, with TRBD1 matching 8 bases. The CDR3 is made up of 15 amino acids. V was clipped by 6 bases and J by 8 bases; unmatched bases: 11. In germline, CDR1 is SNHLY, CDR2 FYNNEI. In DNA, the CDR3 is TGTGCCAGCAGCACTATAGGACAGGGAGGCGAAAAACTGTTTTTT. Translated, it gives CASSTIGQGGEKLFF.

The rearrangement uses TRBV6-1 and TRBJ2-7, with D hard to call. The length of the CDR3 is 11 residues. CDR1 and CDR2 (germline): MNHNS, SASEGT. V shed 8 bases and J shed 2 bases, with 7 bases lying between them. The CDR3 bases are TGTGCCAGCGTGGAGACCTACGAGCAGTACTTC. This codes for CASVETYEQYF.

The chain couples TRBV10-3 to TRBJ1-4, with 7 bases aligning to TRBD1. Germline CDR1 ENHRY, CDR2 SYGVKD. V lost 6 bases to trimming and J lost 7 bases; unmatched junction nucleotides: 5. CDR3 length equals 13 residues. In nucleotides, the CDR3 is TGTGCCATCAGGACAGGGCCTGGTGAAAAACTGTTTTTT. It translates to CAIRTGPGEKLFF.

The V call is TRBV2, the J call TRBJ1-5; D unclear. Deletions cut 5 bases from V and 4 bases from J, with 9 bases between. The CDR3 extends over 13 amino acids. Germline V gene lookup returns CDR1 SNHLY and CDR2 FYNNEI. CDR3 bases: TGTGCCAGCAGTAGCCGTTTAAATCAGCCCCAGCATTTT. Translating gives CASSSRLNQPQHF.

This chain uses TRBV11-3 with TRBJ2-3; D might be TRBD2 (6 bases). With 1 base removed from V and 2 bases from J, the gap between germline ends came to 13 bases. The CDR3 has 16 amino acids. Germline-derived CDR1 and CDR2 are SGHNT and YENEEA. CDR3 region: CASSLVSREITDTQYF. In DNA form, the CDR3 reads TGTGCCAGCAGCTTAGTTTCCCGGGAGATCACAGATACGCAGTATTTT.

The chain combines TRBV19 with TRBJ2-7; 11 positions agree with TRBD2. Germline loops: CDR1 LNHDA, CDR2 SQIVND (reference sequence). The CDR3 is 13 amino acids. V shed 9 bases, J shed 4 bases, and the junction held 5 bases outside the gene matches. The DNA for the CDR3 is TGTGCCAGCGGAGGGACTAGCGGTTACGAGCAGTACTTC. Protein sequence: CASGGTSGYEQYF.

J is TRBJ1-5 and V is TRBV19, with D possibly TRBD1 on 5 matching bases. Trimming pared 1 base from V and 2 bases from J, leaving 12 bases between. The CDR3 loop spans 16 amino acids. CDR1 and CDR2 from the germline V gene are LNHDA and SQIVND (reference sequence). The CDR3, as DNA: TGTGCCAGTAGTATAGCGGGCAGGGTGGGCAATCAGCCCCAGCATTTT. This codes for CASSIAGRVGNQPQHF.

The chain uses TRBV6-5 and TRBJ2-5; perhaps TRBD2 as D (6 bases). The V gene lost 5 bases and the J gene lost 4 bases, with 17 bases spanning the gap. The CDR3 contains 15 residues. Germline V lookup: CDR1 MNHEY, CDR2 SVGAGI. The CDR3 nucleotides read TGTGCCAGCAGTGCCCAAGAGGGAGCGGGAGAGACCCAGTACTTC. Its translation is CASSAQEGAGETQYF.

The chain has TRBV30 and TRBJ1-2; the D gene is possibly TRBD1 (5 bases). Germline lookup yields CDR1 GTSNPN and CDR2 SVGIG (reference sequence). Trimming removed 2 bases from V and 3 bases from J, with 16 bases in between. The CDR3 consists of 15 residues. The DNA of the CDR3 is TGTGCCTGGAGTCTAACAGGAGTGAATGACTATGGCTACACCTTC. Its protein is CAWSLTGVNDYGYTF.

The rearrangement joins TRBV6-5 to TRBJ2-3; D is possibly TRBD1 (5 bases). The germline gives CDR1 MNHEY, CDR2 SVGAGI. The CDR3 is made up of 12 amino acids. V was cut by 6 bases and J by 1 base, with 5 bases left in between. The CDR3 spells CASSRGTDTQYF. CDR3 bases: TGTGCCAGCAGCAGGGGCACAGATACGCAGTATTTT.

This clone was observed once. V usage is TRBV5-6 and J usage is TRBJ1-2; D is possibly TRBD1 (6 bases). CDR3 length: 15 amino acids. Trimming removed 4 bases at V and 1 base at J, with 14 bases between. Germline loops: CDR1 SGHDT, CDR2 YYEEEE. In DNA, the CDR3 is TGTGCCAGCAGCCCAGAGACAGGAATTAACTATGGCTACACCTTC. Translated: CASSPETGINYGYTF.

This clone is a singleton in its sample. The V and J genes are TRBV2 and TRBJ1-1; the D gene is possibly TRBD1 (5 bases). The CDR3 runs 15 residues. Trimming cost V 0 bases and J 0 bases, with 8 bases left between them. Germline CDR1 SNHLY, CDR2 FYNNEI. CDR3 in DNA: TGTGCCAGCAGTGAAGCGGCAGGGATGAACACTGAAGCTTTCTTT. Translating gives CASSEAAGMNTEAFF.

CDR3 sequence (DNA): TGCAGCGTTGAAGGTATAGGGAGCTACGAGCAGTACTTC. This codes for CSVEGIGSYEQYF. The chain links TRBV29-1 to TRBJ2-7, with TRBD2 as a possible D gene (5 bases). Per germline, CDR1 SQVTM and CDR2 ANQGSEA. The CDR3 sequence is 13 residues long. V shed 1 base and J shed 3 bases, with 10 bases lying between them.